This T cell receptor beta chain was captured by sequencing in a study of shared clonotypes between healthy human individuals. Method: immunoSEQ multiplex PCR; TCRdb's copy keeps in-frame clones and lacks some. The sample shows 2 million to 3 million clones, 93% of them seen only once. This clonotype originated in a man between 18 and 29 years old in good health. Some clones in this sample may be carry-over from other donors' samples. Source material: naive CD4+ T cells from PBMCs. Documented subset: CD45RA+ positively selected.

CDR3 in amino acids: CASSFDREQTQYF. The CDR3 coding sequence is TGTGCCAGCAGTTTCGACAGGGAACAGACCCAGTACTTC. J is TRBJ2-5 and V is TRBV27, with TRBD1 matching 7 bases. The CDR3 has 13 amino acids. Germline CDR1 is MNHEY and CDR2 is SMNVEV (reference sequence). J lost 6 bases, V lost 3 bases, and 4 bases had no gene match.